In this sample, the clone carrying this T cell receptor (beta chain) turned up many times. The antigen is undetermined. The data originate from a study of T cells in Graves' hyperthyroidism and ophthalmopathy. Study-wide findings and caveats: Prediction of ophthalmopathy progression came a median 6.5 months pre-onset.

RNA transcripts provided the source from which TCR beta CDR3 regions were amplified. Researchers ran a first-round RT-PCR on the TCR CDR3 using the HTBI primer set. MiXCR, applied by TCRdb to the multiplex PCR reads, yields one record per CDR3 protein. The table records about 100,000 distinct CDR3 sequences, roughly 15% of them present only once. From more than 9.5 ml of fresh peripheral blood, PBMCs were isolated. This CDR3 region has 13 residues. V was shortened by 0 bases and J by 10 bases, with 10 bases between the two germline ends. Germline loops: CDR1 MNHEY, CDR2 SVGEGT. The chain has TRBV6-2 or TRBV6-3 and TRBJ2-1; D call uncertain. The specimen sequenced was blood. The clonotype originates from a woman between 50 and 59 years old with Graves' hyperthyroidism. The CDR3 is CASSYSPPVEQFF. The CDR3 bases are TGTGCCAGCAGTTACTCTCCTCCCGTGGAGCAGTTCTTC.